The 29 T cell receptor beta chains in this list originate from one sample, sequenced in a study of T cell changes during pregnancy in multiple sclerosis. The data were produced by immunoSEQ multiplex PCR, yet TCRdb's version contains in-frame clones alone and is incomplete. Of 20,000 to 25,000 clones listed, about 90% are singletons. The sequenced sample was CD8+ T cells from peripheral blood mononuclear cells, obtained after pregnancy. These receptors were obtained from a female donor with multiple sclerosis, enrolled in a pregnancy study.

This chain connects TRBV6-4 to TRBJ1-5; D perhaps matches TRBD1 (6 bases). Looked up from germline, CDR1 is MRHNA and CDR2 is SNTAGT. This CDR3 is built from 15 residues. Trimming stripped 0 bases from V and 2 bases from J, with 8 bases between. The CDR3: CASSDSPGGNQPQHF. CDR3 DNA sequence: TGTGCCAGCAGTGACTCCCCAGGGGGCAATCAGCCCCAGCATTTT.

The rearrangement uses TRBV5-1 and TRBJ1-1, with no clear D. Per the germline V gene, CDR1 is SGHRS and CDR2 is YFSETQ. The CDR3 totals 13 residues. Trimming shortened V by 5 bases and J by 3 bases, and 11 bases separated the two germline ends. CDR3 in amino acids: CASRVRTDTEAFF. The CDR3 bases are TGCGCCAGCAGAGTCCGCACGGACACTGAAGCTTTCTTT.

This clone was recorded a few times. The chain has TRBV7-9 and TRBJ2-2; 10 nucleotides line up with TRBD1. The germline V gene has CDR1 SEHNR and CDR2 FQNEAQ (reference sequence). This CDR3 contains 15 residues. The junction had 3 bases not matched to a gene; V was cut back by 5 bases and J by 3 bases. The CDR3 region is CASSRTGGDTGELFF. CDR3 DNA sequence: TGTGCCAGCAGCCGGACAGGGGGAGACACCGGGGAGCTGTTTTTT.

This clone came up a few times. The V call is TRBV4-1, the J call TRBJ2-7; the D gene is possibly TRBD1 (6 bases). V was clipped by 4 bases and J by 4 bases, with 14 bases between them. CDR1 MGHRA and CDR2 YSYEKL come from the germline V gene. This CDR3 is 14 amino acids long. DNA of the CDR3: TGCGCCAGCAGCCCCGGACAGACTCGATACGAGCAGTACTTC. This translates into CASSPGQTRYEQYF.

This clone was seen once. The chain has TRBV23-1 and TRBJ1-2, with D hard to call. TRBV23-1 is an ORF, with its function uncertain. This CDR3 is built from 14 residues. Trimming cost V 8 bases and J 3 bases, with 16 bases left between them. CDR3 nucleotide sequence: TGCGCCAGCCTGGGTGAGGGCTTTTACTATGGCTACACCTTC. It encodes CASLGEGFYYGYTF.

The CDR3 nucleotides are TGTGCCAGCAGTCGCGACCAGGGCCTCAACTATGGCTACACCTTC. Translation gives CASSRDQGLNYGYTF. The chain combines TRBV27 with TRBJ1-2; the D gene is possibly TRBD1 (5 bases). The CDR3 length is 15 residues. In germline, CDR1 is MNHEY, CDR2 SMNVEV (reference sequence). The germline V and J ends were trimmed by 5 bases and 2 bases, with 15 bases remaining between them.

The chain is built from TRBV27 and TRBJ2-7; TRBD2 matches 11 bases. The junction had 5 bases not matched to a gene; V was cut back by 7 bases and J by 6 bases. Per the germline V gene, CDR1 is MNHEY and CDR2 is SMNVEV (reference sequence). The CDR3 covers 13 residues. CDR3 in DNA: TGTGCCAGCACGGGCCTAGCGGGAGGCGAGCAGTACTTC. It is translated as CASTGLAGGEQYF.

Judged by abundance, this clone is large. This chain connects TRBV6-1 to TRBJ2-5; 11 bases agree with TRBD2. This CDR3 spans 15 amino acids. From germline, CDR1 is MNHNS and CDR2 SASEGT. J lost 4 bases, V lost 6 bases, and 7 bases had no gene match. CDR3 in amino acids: CASSRLAGRGETQYF. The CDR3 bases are TGTGCCAGCAGCCGACTAGCGGGGAGGGGAGAGACCCAGTACTTC.

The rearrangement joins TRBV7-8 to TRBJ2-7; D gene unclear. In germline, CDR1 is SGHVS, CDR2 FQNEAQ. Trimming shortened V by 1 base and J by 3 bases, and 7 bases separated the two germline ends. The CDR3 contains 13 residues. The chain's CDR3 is CASSLESLYEQYF. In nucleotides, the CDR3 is TGTGCCAGCAGCTTAGAATCTCTCTACGAGCAGTACTTC.

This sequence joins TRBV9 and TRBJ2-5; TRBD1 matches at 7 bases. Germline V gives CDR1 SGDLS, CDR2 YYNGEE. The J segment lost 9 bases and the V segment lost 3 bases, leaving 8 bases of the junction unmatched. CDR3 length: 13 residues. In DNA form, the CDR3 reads TGTGCCAGCAGCGGACAGGGTCCCAATGCCCAGTACTTC. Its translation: CASSGQGPNAQYF.

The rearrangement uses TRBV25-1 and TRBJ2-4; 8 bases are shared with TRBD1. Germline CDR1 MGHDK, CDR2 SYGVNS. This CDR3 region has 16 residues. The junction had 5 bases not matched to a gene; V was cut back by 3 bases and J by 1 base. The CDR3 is CASSDRGQRAKNIQYF. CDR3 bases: TGTGCCAGCAGTGACAGGGGGCAAAGGGCCAAAAACATTCAGTACTTC.

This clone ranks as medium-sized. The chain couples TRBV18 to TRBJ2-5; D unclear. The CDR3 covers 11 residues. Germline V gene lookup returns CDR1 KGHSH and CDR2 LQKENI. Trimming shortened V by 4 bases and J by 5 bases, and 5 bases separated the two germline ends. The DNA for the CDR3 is TGTGCCAGCTCACTATCGGAGACCCAGTACTTC. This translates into CASSLSETQYF. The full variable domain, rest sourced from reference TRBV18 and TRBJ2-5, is NAGVMQNPRHLVRRRGQEARLRCSPMKGHSHVYWYRQLPEEGLKFMVYLQKENIIDESGMPKERFSAEFPKEGPSILRIQQVVRGDSAAYFCASSLSETQYFGPGTRLLVL.

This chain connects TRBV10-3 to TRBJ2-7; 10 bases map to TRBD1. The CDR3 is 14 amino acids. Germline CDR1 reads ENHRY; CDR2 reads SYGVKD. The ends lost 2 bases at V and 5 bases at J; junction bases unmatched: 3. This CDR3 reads CAISERDRGHEQYF. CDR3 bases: TGTGCCATCAGTGAGCGGGACAGGGGCCACGAGCAGTACTTC.

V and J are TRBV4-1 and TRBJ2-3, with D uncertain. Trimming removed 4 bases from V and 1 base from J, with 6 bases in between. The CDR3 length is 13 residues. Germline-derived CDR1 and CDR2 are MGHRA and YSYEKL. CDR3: CASSLPGTDTQYF. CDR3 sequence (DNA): TGCGCCAGCAGCCTCCCGGGCACAGATACGCAGTATTTT.

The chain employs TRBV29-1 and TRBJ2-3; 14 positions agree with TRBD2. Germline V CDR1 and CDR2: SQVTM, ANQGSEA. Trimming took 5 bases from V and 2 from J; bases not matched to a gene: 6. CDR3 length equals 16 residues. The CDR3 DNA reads TGCAGCGTTTCGGGACTAGCGGGAGACTTCACAGATACGCAGTATTTT. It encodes CSVSGLAGDFTDTQYF.

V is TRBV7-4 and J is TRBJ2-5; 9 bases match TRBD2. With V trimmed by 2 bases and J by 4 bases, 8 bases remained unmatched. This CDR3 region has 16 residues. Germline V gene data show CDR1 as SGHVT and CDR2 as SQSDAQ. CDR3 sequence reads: CASSLRRAGGSETQYF. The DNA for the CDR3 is TGTGCCAGCAGCTTACGTCGGGCGGGAGGGTCAGAGACCCAGTACTTC.

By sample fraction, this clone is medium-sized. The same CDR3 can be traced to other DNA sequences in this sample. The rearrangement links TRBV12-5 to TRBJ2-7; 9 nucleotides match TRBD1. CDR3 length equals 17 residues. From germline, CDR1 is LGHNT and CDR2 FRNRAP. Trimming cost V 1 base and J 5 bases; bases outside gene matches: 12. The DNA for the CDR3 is TGTGCTAGTGGTTTGGCCATTGGACAGGGGATCGACAACGAGCAGTACTTC. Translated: CASGLAIGQGIDNEQYF. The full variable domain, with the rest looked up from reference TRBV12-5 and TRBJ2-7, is DARVTQTPRHKVTEMGQEVTMRCQPILGHNTVFWYRQTMMQGLELLAYFRNRAPLDDSGMPKDRFSAEMPDATLATLKIQPSEPRDSAVYFCASGLAIGQGIDNEQYFGPGTRLTVT.

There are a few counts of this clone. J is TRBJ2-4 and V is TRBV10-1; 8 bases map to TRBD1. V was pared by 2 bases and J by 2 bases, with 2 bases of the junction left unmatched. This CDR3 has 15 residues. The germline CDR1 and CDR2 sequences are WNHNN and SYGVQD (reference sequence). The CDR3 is CASSEDRGTKNIQYF. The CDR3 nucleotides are TGCGCCAGCAGTGAGGACAGGGGAACCAAAAACATTCAGTACTTC.

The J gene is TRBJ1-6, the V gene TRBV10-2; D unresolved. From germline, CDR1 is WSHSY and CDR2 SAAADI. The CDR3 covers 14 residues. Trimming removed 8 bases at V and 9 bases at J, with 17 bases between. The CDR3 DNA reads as TGCGCCAGCTGTCACGTGGGCGAATTTTCACCCCTCCACTTT. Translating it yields CASCHVGEFSPLHF.

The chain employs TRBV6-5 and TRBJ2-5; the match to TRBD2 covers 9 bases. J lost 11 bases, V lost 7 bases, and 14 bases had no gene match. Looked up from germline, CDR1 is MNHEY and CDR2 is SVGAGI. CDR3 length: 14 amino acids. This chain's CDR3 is CASTPRASGTQQYF. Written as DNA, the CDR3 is TGTGCCAGCACCCCACGGGCTAGCGGGACCCAGCAGTACTTC.

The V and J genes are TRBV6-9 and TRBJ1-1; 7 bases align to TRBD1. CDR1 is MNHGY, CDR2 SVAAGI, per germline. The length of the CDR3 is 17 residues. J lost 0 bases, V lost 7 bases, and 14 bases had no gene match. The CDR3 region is CASTQGQGGPLNTEAFF. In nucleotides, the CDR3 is TGTGCCAGCACTCAGGGGCAGGGGGGTCCATTGAACACTGAAGCTTTCTTT.

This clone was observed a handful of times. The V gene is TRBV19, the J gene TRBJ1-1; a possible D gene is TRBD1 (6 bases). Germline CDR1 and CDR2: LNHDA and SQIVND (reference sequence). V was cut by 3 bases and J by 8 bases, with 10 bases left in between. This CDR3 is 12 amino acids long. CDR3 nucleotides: TGTGCCAGTAGTATCGAGACAGGCGAAGCTTTCTTT. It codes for CASSIETGEAFF.

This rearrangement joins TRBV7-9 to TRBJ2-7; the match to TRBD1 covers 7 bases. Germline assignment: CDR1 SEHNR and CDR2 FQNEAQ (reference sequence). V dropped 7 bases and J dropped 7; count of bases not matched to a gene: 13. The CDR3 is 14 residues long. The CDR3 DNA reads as TGTGCCAGCACCCCCTGGGACAGCCTAGGGGAGCAGTACTTC. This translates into CASTPWDSLGEQYF.

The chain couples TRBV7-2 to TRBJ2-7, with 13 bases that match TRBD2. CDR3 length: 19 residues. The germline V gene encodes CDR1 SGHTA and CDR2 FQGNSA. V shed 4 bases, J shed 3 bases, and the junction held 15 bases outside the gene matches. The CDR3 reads CASSSRTSGSRISFYEQYF. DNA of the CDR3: TGTGCCAGCAGCTCCCGGACTAGCGGGAGCCGGATTAGTTTCTACGAGCAGTACTTC.

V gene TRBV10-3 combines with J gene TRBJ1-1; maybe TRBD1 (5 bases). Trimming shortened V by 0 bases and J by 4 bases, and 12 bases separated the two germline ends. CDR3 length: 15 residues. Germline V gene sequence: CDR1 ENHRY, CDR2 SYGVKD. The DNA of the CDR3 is TGTGCCATCAGTGAGTCCGGAGGGGTAGGCACTGAAGCTTTCTTT. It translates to CAISESGGVGTEAFF.

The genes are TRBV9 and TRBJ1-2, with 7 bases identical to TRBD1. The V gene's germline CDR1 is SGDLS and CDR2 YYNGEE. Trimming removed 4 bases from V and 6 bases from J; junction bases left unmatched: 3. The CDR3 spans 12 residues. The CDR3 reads CASSRQGNGYTF. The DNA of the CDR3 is TGTGCCAGCAGCCGACAGGGAAATGGCTACACCTTC.

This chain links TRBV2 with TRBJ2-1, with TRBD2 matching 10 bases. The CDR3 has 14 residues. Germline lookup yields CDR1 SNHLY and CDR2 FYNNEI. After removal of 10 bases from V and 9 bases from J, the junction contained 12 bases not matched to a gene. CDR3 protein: CAKEREGLVGEQFF. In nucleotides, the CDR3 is TGTGCCAAAGAGCGGGAGGGGTTAGTGGGTGAGCAGTTCTTC.

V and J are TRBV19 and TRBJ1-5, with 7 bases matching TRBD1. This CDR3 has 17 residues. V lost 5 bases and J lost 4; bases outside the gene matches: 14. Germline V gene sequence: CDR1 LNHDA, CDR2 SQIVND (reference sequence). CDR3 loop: CASSHHPWTGANQPQHF. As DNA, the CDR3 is TGTGCCAGTAGTCATCATCCCTGGACAGGAGCGAATCAGCCCCAGCATTTT. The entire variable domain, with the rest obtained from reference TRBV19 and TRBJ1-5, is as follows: DGGITQSPKYLFRKEGQNVTLSCEQNLNHDAMYWYRQDPGQGLRLIYYSQIVNDFQKGDIAEGYSVSREKKESFPLTVTSAQKNPTAFYLCASSHHPWTGANQPQHFGDGTRLSIL.

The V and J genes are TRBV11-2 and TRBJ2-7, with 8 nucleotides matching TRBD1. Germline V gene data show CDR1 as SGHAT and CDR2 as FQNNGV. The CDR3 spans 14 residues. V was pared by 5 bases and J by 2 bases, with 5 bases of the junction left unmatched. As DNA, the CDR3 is TGTGCCAGCAGCCTCGGGGACAGGACCTACGAGCAGTACTTC. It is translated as CASSLGDRTYEQYF.